This is a list of T cell receptor beta chains from one sample in a study of T cell responses to AZD1222 COVID-19 vaccine. Some clones are missing from TCRdb's copy, which holds only in-frame ones; the method was immunoSEQ multiplex PCR. The sample lists some 99,000 clones; 70% to 85% were seen once. The material sequenced was peripheral blood, taken 28 days after the second AZD1222 dose. The receptor set was obtained from an adult who received the AZD1222 COVID-19 vaccine. Both conserved end residues are part of each CDR3. The order of the fields is J gene, D gene, V gene, clone size, CDR3 DNA, CDR3 protein. D genes are given only for firm matches. Size values are once, few and many counts, or a class for expanded clones, and some rows have none.

TRBJ2-2,-,TRBV27,once,TGTGCCAGCAGTGAGACAACGAACACCGGGGAGCTGTTTTTT,CASSETTNTGELFF
TRBJ1-1,-,TRBV19,-,TGTGCCAGTAGATCCGAAGAGGTGAGGAACACTGAAGCTTTCTTT,CASRSEEVRNTEAFF
TRBJ1-2,TRBD1,TRBV7-9,-,TGTGCCAGCAGCTTGGACAGGGCTTTAGGGGGCTACACCTTC,CASSLDRALGGYTF
TRBJ2-7,-,TRBV3-1/TRBV3-2,-,TGTGCCAGCAGCCAAGAGGGCAGGGCCTACGAGCAGTACTTC,CASSQEGRAYEQYF
TRBJ2-2,TRBD1,TRBV5-1,-,TGCGCCAGCAGCTCCTGGACAGGGAGGCACACCGGGGAGCTGTTTTTT,CASSSWTGRHTGELFF
TRBJ2-7,-,TRBV2,-,TGTGCCAGCAGTCCCTGGCCGGACCGCTCCTACGAGCAGTACTTC,CASSPWPDRSYEQYF
TRBJ2-2,TRBD2,TRBV4-1,once,TGCGCCAGCAGCCAATCCACACCAACTAGCGGGGGAGCCCTCGGGGAGCTGTTTTTT,CASSQSTPTSGGALGELFF
TRBJ2-1,-,TRBV10-3,-,TGTGCCATCAGTGAGGGTGGGAATGAGCAGTTCTTC,CAISEGGNEQFF
TRBJ1-5,TRBD1,TRBV28,once,TGTGCCAGCAGCACAGGGGGGGGCAATCAGCCCCAGCATTTT,CASSTGGGNQPQHF
TRBJ1-2,-,TRBV27,-,TGTGCCAGCAGTTTATCGGGGGTTAGCGACTATGGCTACACCTTC,CASSLSGVSDYGYTF
TRBJ1-1,-,TRBV7-9,-,TGTGCCAGCAGCTTCGAAGTGGGCACTGAAGCTTTCTTT,CASSFEVGTEAFF
TRBJ2-1,-,TRBV7-2,-,TGTGCCAGCAGCTTTATCAGGAGGGGGTTCCACAATGAGCAGTTCTTC,CASSFIRRGFHNEQFF
TRBJ2-6,-,TRBV7-3,-,TGTGCCAGCAGCCCTAGGGCAGCTGGCTCTGGGGCCAACGTCCTGACTTTC,CASSPRAAGSGANVLTF
TRBJ2-3,TRBD2,TRBV2,once,TGTGCCAGCAGTGAAAAAGCGGGAGGGCCGGGTACGCAGTATTTT,CASSEKAGGPGTQYF
TRBJ1-6,TRBD1,TRBV6-5,-,TGTGCCAGCAGTTACTCAACAGGGGGGCTTAATTCACCCCTCCACTTT,CASSYSTGGLNSPLHF
TRBJ2-3,-,TRBV30,-,TGTGCCTGGAGTAACGCGGCCACGGGGCCAGATACGCAGTATTTT,CAWSNAATGPDTQYF
TRBJ2-2,-,TRBV19,-,TGTGCCAGTAGTAAGGGCAGGGTCCGTGCCGGGGAGCTGTTTTTT,CASSKGRVRAGELFF
TRBJ1-6,TRBD1,TRBV10-2,-,TGCGCCAGCAGTTTGGACAGGGGTAATTCACCCCTCCACTTT,CASSLDRGNSPLHF
TRBJ2-2,TRBD2,TRBV29-1,-,TGCAGCGTTGGAAGCGGGGGGATTTTCGGGGAGCTGTTTTTT,CSVGSGGIFGELFF
TRBJ2-2,-,TRBV19,-,TGTGCCAGTAGAATCCTCGGGTTCACCGGGGAGCTGTTTTTT,CASRILGFTGELFF